This is a list of T cell receptor beta chains from one sample in a study of blood T cell repertoires in COVID-19. TCRdb's copy holds only in-frame clones and misses some; the assay was immunoSEQ multiplex PCR. The sample includes about 240,000 clones, roughly 80% of them seen just once. The sample taken for sequencing was peripheral blood. The receptors here all came from a woman older than 75 with COVID-19, enrolled during active disease. Each CDR3 is given with its conserved first and last residue. The D gene is left open where the match is weak. Not every row has a clone size; where given, it reads once, few, many or a size class.

D gene	V gene	clone size	J gene	CDR3 DNA	CDR3 protein
TRBD1	TRBV5-1	-	TRBJ2-5	TGCGCCAGCAGTCAAACAGGGGGCGCCTGGGAGACCCAGTACTTC	CASSQTGGAWETQYF
-	TRBV10-1	-	TRBJ2-7	TGCGCCAGCACCAACCGAGGCTCAGGGCCCCACGAGCAGTACTTC	CASTNRGSGPHEQYF
-	TRBV6-1	-	TRBJ1-5	TGTGCCAGCAGTGAAGAAGGAGTCGATCAGCCCCAGCATTTT	CASSEEGVDQPQHF
-	TRBV28	-	TRBJ1-2	TGTGCCAGCAACTCCGGGATTCCTGGCTACACCTTC	CASNSGIPGYTF
-	TRBV28	-	TRBJ1-5	TGTGCCAGCAGATCTACAGGGAGCCTATCCTATAGCAATCAGCCCCAGCATTTT	CASRSTGSLSYSNQPQHF
TRBD2	TRBV11-3	-	TRBJ2-7	TGTGCCAGCAGCTTAGATGTTAGCGGGGGCTACGAGCAGTACTTC	CASSLDVSGGYEQYF
-	TRBV4-1	-	TRBJ1-5	TGCGCCAGCAGCCAAAACCCATCGACAGCTAGCAATCAGCCCCAGCATTTT	CASSQNPSTASNQPQHF
-	TRBV14	few	TRBJ1-1	TGTGCCAGCAGCTTAAATCGGGGCACTGAAGCTTTCTTT	CASSLNRGTEAFF
TRBD1	TRBV28	-	TRBJ2-3	TGTGCCAGCAGTTCCGGGACAGTACCCAGCACAGATACGCAGTATTTT	CASSSGTVPSTDTQYF
TRBD1	TRBV19	-	TRBJ1-1	TGTGCCAGTAGCTTGGACAGGGGAATCGGTGAAGCTTTCTTT	CASSLDRGIGEAFF
-	TRBV5-4	-	TRBJ2-7	TGTGCCAGCAGCCCCCCCGGGGAGGAGCAGTACTTC	CASSPPGEEQYF
TRBD1	TRBV27	-	TRBJ1-1	TGTGCCAGCAGAGAAGCGACAGGGCGCGACACTGAAGCTTTCTTT	CASREATGRDTEAFF
TRBD1	TRBV7-8	-	TRBJ1-1	TGTGCCAGCAGCGTGCAGGGGGCCGGGCCCCCCCTCGAAGCTTTCTTT	CASSVQGAGPPLEAFF
-	TRBV15	-	TRBJ1-2	TGTGCCACCAGCAGAGGATACGGGGTGGGAGAATCTGGCTACACCTTC	CATSRGYGVGESGYTF
TRBD2	TRBV9	-	TRBJ2-1	TGTGCCAGCAGCGTAGTCCTAGCGGACAATGAGCAGTTCTTC	CASSVVLADNEQFF
TRBD2	TRBV7-2	once	TRBJ2-7	TGTGCCAGCAGCTTATTAGGATCGAGGGAGGGCTACGAGCAGTACTTC	CASSLLGSREGYEQYF
-	TRBV18	-	TRBJ1-6	TGTGCCAGCTCCCCACAGGGAGACTCACCCCTCCACTTT	CASSPQGDSPLHF
-	TRBV9	-	TRBJ2-5	TGTGCCAGCAGCTTTCAGGGGTCGAGGTTACAAGAGACCCAGTACTTC	CASSFQGSRLQETQYF
-	TRBV29-1	-	TRBJ1-2	TGCAGCGTTGAAGGTCGGGGGATGAGCTATGGCTACACCTTC	CSVEGRGMSYGYTF
TRBD1	TRBV5-1	-	TRBJ2-1	TGCGCCAGCAGCTTGACGGGGACAGAGTACAATGAGCAGTTCTTC	CASSLTGTEYNEQFF
TRBD1	TRBV4-1	few	TRBJ1-3	TGCGCCAGCAGTGGTCAGGGGGTCGGGTTTGGAAACACCATATATTTT	CASSGQGVGFGNTIYF
-	TRBV20-1	-	TRBJ2-1	TGCAGTGCTATCTCTGAAGCGCAGTTCTTC	CSAISEAQFF
-	TRBV6-5	-	TRBJ2-3	TGTGCCAGCAGTTGGACTGATACAGATACGCAGTATTTT	CASSWTDTDTQYF
TRBD1	TRBV6-2/TRBV6-3	once	TRBJ1-5	TGTGCCAGCAGTTACCTCAGGGGGCGAGATGGCAATCAGCCCCAGCATTTT	CASSYLRGRDGNQPQHF
TRBD1	TRBV10-3	once	TRBJ2-5	TGTGCCATCACCCCTGGGGACAGGGGCGGAGAGACCCAGTACTTC	CAITPGDRGGETQYF
-	TRBV4-1	few	TRBJ1-5	TGCGCCAGCAGCCAAGTCGCAGGGATTGGGCAGCCCCAGCATTTT	CASSQVAGIGQPQHF
-	TRBV19	few	TRBJ1-1	TGTGCCAGTAGTATAGCCCCAGTTTGGTCCGACACTGAAGCTTTCTTT	CASSIAPVWSDTEAFF
-	TRBV4-3	-	TRBJ2-3	TGCGCCAGCAGCAGAGGTGAACGGTCAGATACGCAGTATTTT	CASSRGERSDTQYF
-	TRBV18	-	TRBJ2-4	TGTGCCAGCTCGTCTGGACTTGGGGGGAGTCTAGCCAAAAACATTCAGTACTTC	CASSSGLGGSLAKNIQYF
-	TRBV30	-	TRBJ1-1	TGTGCCTGCAGTCGGGATTCGGAAGCTTTCTTT	CACSRDSEAFF
-	TRBV6-6	-	TRBJ1-5	TGTGCCAGCAGCCCCGGGGGGGCAAGACACAATCAGCCCCAGCATTTT	CASSPGGARHNQPQHF
TRBD2	TRBV7-2	-	TRBJ2-1	TGTGCCAGCAGCCCCCGGGGACTAGCGGGAGCCAATGAGCAGTTCTTC	CASSPRGLAGANEQFF
-	TRBV3-1/TRBV3-2	-	TRBJ1-1	TGTGCCAGCAGCCAAGCTAGAGGGCGAGGGTCGTCAGCTTTCTTT	CASSQARGRGSSAFF
-	TRBV5-1	-	TRBJ2-1	TGCGCCAGCAGCTTTTTCCCAGGGAGGCACAATGAGCAGTTCTTC	CASSFFPGRHNEQFF
TRBD1	TRBV5-1	-	TRBJ1-4	TGCGCCAGCAGCTTGGGCCAGGGGGAAGGAAAACTGTTTTTT	CASSLGQGEGKLFF
-	TRBV19	-	TRBJ1-3	TGTGCCAGTAGTCCTGGGCTCTCTGGAAACACCATATATTTT	CASSPGLSGNTIYF
TRBD1	TRBV5-1	-	TRBJ1-2	TGCGCCAGCAGCGACAGGGTAGACGGCTACACCTTC	CASSDRVDGYTF
TRBD2	TRBV24-1	-	TRBJ2-1	TGTGCCACCAGTGGGACTAGCGGGAGGGCAGGCGAGCAGTTCTTC	CATSGTSGRAGEQFF
TRBD1	TRBV7-2	few	TRBJ1-2	TGTGCCAGCAGCCCCTCCTCAGGGGGCGCGAGGGGCTACACCTTC	CASSPSSGGARGYTF
TRBD1	TRBV7-2	-	TRBJ1-5	TGTGCCAGCAGCACGAGACAGGGGGATAATCAGCCCCAGCATTTT	CASSTRQGDNQPQHF
-	TRBV11-2	-	TRBJ1-2	TGTGCCAGCAGCTTAGAGAGGGTGGGTGGCTACACCTTC	CASSLERVGGYTF
TRBD1	TRBV7-2	few	TRBJ1-1	TGTGCCAGCAGCTCGGGACAGTACACTGAAGCTTTCTTT	CASSSGQYTEAFF
TRBD1	TRBV6-5	-	TRBJ2-2	TGTGCCAGCAGTCAAACCGGGACAGGGGCGAGAGAGCTGTTTTTT	CASSQTGTGARELFF
-	TRBV2	-	TRBJ1-2	TGTGCCAGCAGTGAATCGAGTTATGGCTACACCTTC	CASSESSYGYTF
TRBD2	TRBV7-9	-	TRBJ2-5	TGTGCCAGCAGCTTAGCGCGCGGGGGGACGGAGACCCAGTACTTC	CASSLARGGTETQYF
-	TRBV12-3/TRBV12-4	-	TRBJ1-5	TGTGCCAGCAGTTGGACACACAATCAGCCCCAGCATTTT	CASSWTHNQPQHF
TRBD2	TRBV27	-	TRBJ2-5	TGTGCCAGCAGTTTTGGGCTAGCGGGGGGCTCCCAGACCCAGTACTTC	CASSFGLAGGSQTQYF
TRBD2	TRBV18	once	TRBJ2-7	TGTGCCAGCTCACCACCGACTAGCGGGAGATACGAGCAGTACTTC	CASSPPTSGRYEQYF
-	TRBV14	-	TRBJ2-5	TGTGCCAGCAGCCAAGGTGGACAGACTACCCAGTACTTC	CASSQGGQTTQYF
-	TRBV6-5	-	TRBJ1-1	TGTGCCAGCAGTTTATATCAGGGGAACACTGAAGCTTTCTTT	CASSLYQGNTEAFF
TRBD1	TRBV9	-	TRBJ1-6	TGTGCCAGCAGCGTAGGGTATGGGACAGGGAATTCACCCCTCCACTTT	CASSVGYGTGNSPLHF
-	TRBV3-1/TRBV3-2	-	TRBJ1-5	TGTGCCAGCAGCCAGTCGACAGGTTATCAGCCCCAGCATTTT	CASSQSTGYQPQHF